The 8 T cell receptor beta chains below all came from one sample that was sequenced in a study of blood T cell repertoires in COVID-19. Sequencing was performed with immunoSEQ multiplex PCR; in TCRdb, only in-frame clones are kept and a portion is missing. This sample has about 270,000 clones, with roughly 86% found just once. The sequenced sample consisted of peripheral blood. These receptors were obtained from a woman aged 45-65 years with acute or convalescent COVID-19.

This rearrangement joins TRBV6-5 to TRBJ1-4; TRBD1 aligns across 9 bases. V dropped 6 bases and J dropped 6; count of bases not matched to a gene: 5. This CDR3 contains 14 residues. The germline V gene has CDR1 MNHEY and CDR2 SVGAGI. The CDR3 bases are TGTGCCAGCAGGCCGGGACAGGGAGATGAAAAACTGTTTTTT. Its translation is CASRPGQGDEKLFF.

The V and J genes are TRBV5-1 and TRBJ1-2, with D possibly being TRBD1 (5 bases). CDR1 and CDR2 from the germline V gene are SGHRS and YFSETQ. Trimming cost V 0 bases and J 7 bases, with 13 bases left between them. The CDR3 covers 14 residues. CDR3 residues: CASSLERQGGGYTF. The CDR3 nucleotides are TGCGCCAGCAGCTTGGAACGCCAGGGCGGTGGCTACACCTTC.

This clone appeared a single time. This rearrangement joins TRBV19 to TRBJ2-7; D is perhaps TRBD2 (6 bases). This CDR3 has 15 residues. Per germline, CDR1 LNHDA and CDR2 SQIVND (reference sequence). Trimming took 3 bases from V and 0 from J, leaving 12 bases between them. The CDR3 loop is CASSINSGLSYEQYF. CDR3 DNA: TGTGCCAGTAGTATCAATAGCGGCCTCTCCTACGAGCAGTACTTC.

The chain has TRBV11-2 and TRBJ2-7; TRBD2 might be the D (5 bases). V shed 8 bases and J shed 1 base, with 21 bases lying between them. Germline CDR1 and CDR2: SGHAT and FQNNGV. The CDR3 is made up of 16 amino acids. This CDR3 reads CASRGLLGRSSYEQYF. As DNA, the CDR3 is TGTGCCAGCCGAGGGCTTCTCGGACGTTCTTCCTACGAGCAGTACTTC.

This chain joins TRBV24-1 and TRBJ2-2; D ambiguous. This CDR3 has 15 residues. CDR1 KGHDR and CDR2 SFDVKD come from the germline V gene. V was pared by 5 bases and J by 4 bases, with 13 bases between. The CDR3 DNA reads as TGTGCCACCAGTGCCCTAGGAGAATTCACCGGGGAGCTGTTTTTT. It is translated as CATSALGEFTGELFF.

The gene calls are TRBV10-1 and TRBJ2-7, with a weak D call TRBD2 (7 bases). The CDR3 runs 14 residues. Germline CDR1 WNHNN, CDR2 SYGVQD (reference sequence). V lost 2 bases and J lost 3, with 11 bases in between. The CDR3 sequence: CASSERGGYYEQYF. CDR3 sequence (DNA): TGCGCCAGCAGTGAGAGGGGGGGTTACTACGAGCAGTACTTC.

The chain uses TRBV30 and TRBJ1-5; D might be TRBD1 (6 bases). The CDR3 runs 15 residues. The germline CDR1 and CDR2 sequences are GTSNPN and SVGIG (reference sequence). V lost 0 bases, J lost 7 bases, and 16 bases lay in between. CDR3 DNA sequence: TGTGCCTGGAGTGTCCTGGGGGCGCCTGGCCAGCCCCAGCATTTT. It translates to CAWSVLGAPGQPQHF. Complete variable domain (other parts from reference TRBV30 and TRBJ1-5): SQTIHQWPATLVQPVGSPLSLECTVEGTSNPNLYWYRQAAGRGLQLLFYSVGIGQISSEVPQNLSASRPQDRQFILSSKKLLLSDSGFYLCAWSVLGAPGQPQHFGDGTRLSIL.

This chain uses TRBV2 with TRBJ1-6; 8 nucleotides agree with TRBD1. There are 15 residues in the CDR3. Germline V gene lookup returns CDR1 SNHLY and CDR2 FYNNEI. After removal of 6 bases from V and 8 bases from J, the junction contained 9 bases not matched to a gene. CDR3 residues: CASSADRGPYSPLHF. DNA of the CDR3: TGTGCCAGCAGCGCTGACAGGGGCCCTTATTCACCCCTCCACTTT.